Included here is one T cell receptor (beta chain) sequence, with context. The data originate from a study of control samples from healthy donors and cancer patients. V was pared by 1 base and J by 4 bases, with 11 bases between. There are 15 residues in the CDR3. Germline V gene data show CDR1 as PRHDT and CDR2 as FYEKMQ (reference sequence). Repertoires were generated with immunoSEQ multiplex PCR, while TCRdb's copy carries only in-frame clones and drops some. This sample has about 140,000 clones, with around 85% found just once. V usage is TRBV13 and J usage is TRBJ2-1; D is possibly TRBD2 (6 bases). The receptor was isolated from a woman aged 25 to 39 in good health. Sequencing was done on a sample of blood. For the CDR3, the DNA is TGTGCCAGCAGCTTAGAGCAGGGAGGATACAATGAGCAGTTCTTC. Protein product: CASSLEQGGYNEQFF. The whole variable domain, remainder taken from reference TRBV13 and TRBJ2-1, is AAGVIQSPRHLIKEKRETATLKCYPIPRHDTVYWYQQGPGQDPQFLISFYEKMQSDKGSIPDRFSAQQFSDYHSELNMSSLELGDSALYFCASSLEQGGYNEQFFGPGTRLTVL.